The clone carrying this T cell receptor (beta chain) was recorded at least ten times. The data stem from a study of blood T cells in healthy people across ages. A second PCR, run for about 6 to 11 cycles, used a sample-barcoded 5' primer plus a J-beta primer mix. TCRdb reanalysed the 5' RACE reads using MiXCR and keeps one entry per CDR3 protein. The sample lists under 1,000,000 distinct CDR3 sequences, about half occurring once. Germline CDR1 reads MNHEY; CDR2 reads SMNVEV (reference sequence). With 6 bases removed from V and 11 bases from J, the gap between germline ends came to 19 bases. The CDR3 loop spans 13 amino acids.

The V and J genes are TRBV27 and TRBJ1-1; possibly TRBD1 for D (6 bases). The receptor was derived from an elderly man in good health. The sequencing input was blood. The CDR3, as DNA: TGTGCCAGCAGCCCCTGGGACATCAAGTCGGCTTTCTTT. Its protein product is CASSPWDIKSAFF.